The source of this T cell receptor beta chain is a study of T cell repertoires in cytomegalovirus infection. Study details: Alongside well-studied HLA-B-restricted CMV epitopes, recently identified HLA-C-restricted CMV epitopes were also used. General study findings and limits: People with CMV and the relevant HLA were identified by cumulative public TCR beta family frequency. What dominated the ex vivo response were HLA-C-restricted CMV-specific TCR beta clonotypes.

TCRdb analysed the reads with MiXCR anew, one entry per CDR3 protein. The repertoire holds hundreds of thousands of distinct CDR3 sequences, less than 40% seen once, with about 14% in the top ten. Trimming cost V 1 base and J 4 bases, with 17 bases left between them. Germline CDR1 and CDR2: MDHEN and SYDVKM. This CDR3 has 17 residues. About this clonotype: Its target is unknown.

This sequence was found in a human donor in good health (CMV status not recorded). Some clones in this sample may be carry-over from other donors' samples. The J gene is TRBJ2-1, the V gene TRBV28; D unclear. The sample was cultured CD8+ T cells from PBMCs, taken from culture after CMV antigen stimulation. CDR3 protein: CASSLFGRNSQYNEQFF. The DNA of the CDR3 is TGTGCCAGCAGTTTATTCGGTCGCAATTCCCAATACAATGAGCAGTTCTTC.